A single sample gave rise to the 24 T cell receptor beta chains below, sequenced in a study of cytomegalovirus exposure and HLA in healthy donors. The PCR was carried out with 60 Vbeta primers and 13 Jbeta primers. Using immunoSEQ multiplex PCR, the repertoire was profiled, and TCRdb retains in-frame clones only, with some absent. The table shows about 270,000 clones, with around 66% occurring only once. Sequencing input: PBMCs. These receptors all come from a female donor in good health and CMV-seronegative.

This clone was found a few times. The rearrangement joins TRBV19 to TRBJ1-5; perhaps TRBD1 as D (6 bases). V was clipped by 5 bases and J by 3 bases, with 17 bases between them. From germline, CDR1 is LNHDA and CDR2 SQIVND (reference sequence). This CDR3 region has 16 residues. The CDR3 sequence is CASSVLDRPYNQPQHF. DNA of the CDR3: TGTGCCAGTAGTGTATTAGACAGGCCGTACAATCAGCCCCAGCATTTT. The full variable domain, completed using reference TRBV19 and TRBJ1-5, is DGGITQSPKYLFRKEGQNVTLSCEQNLNHDAMYWYRQDPGQGLRLIYYSQIVNDFQKGDIAEGYSVSREKKESFPLTVTSAQKNPTAFYLCASSVLDRPYNQPQHFGDGTRLSIL.

The rearrangement joins TRBV30 to TRBJ1-2; TRBD1 agrees at 7 bases. This CDR3 contains 12 residues. V lost 3 bases to trimming and J lost 7 bases; unmatched junction nucleotides: 5. Germline lookup yields CDR1 GTSNPN and CDR2 SVGIG (reference sequence). The CDR3: CAWRDRPGGYTF. In DNA form, the CDR3 reads TGTGCCTGGAGGGACAGGCCGGGTGGCTACACCTTC.

Points on this clone: One junction end does not reproduce the germline sequence, and a read error may be involved. The chain joins TRBV7-9 to TRBJ2-1; possibly TRBD2 for D (5 bases). Germline V gives CDR1 SEHNR, CDR2 FQNEAQ (reference sequence). CDR3 length: 12 amino acids. CDR3 bases: TGTGCCAGCAGCTTAGGGACTGCCTTCACGGTCTTC. Translated: CASSLGTAFTVF.

V is TRBV10-3 and J is TRBJ2-2; the match to TRBD1 covers 9 bases. The CDR3 has 18 residues. Trimming removed 6 bases from V and 4 bases from J; junction bases left unmatched: 15. Per germline, CDR1 ENHRY and CDR2 SYGVKD. CDR3 DNA: TGTGCCATCAGCACTAGAGTACCGGGACAGGGACCCACCGGGGAGCTGTTTTTT. Its translation: CAISTRVPGQGPTGELFF.

V usage is TRBV5-1 and J usage is TRBJ2-1, with 9 bases that match TRBD1. CDR1 is SGHRS and CDR2 is YFSETQ in the germline V gene. The CDR3 length is 15 residues. The V and J ends lost 3 bases and 8 bases, in that order; junction bases with no gene match: 9. CDR3 residues: CASSYRDRVMDEQFF. CDR3 nucleotides: TGCGCCAGCAGCTATCGGGACAGGGTCATGGATGAGCAGTTCTTC.

The genes are TRBV2 and TRBJ2-6; TRBD1 matches 8 bases. This CDR3 is built from 13 residues. Trimming at V came to 11 bases and at J to 2 bases, leaving 2 bases not matched to a gene. The germline V gene encodes CDR1 SNHLY and CDR2 FYNNEI. CDR3 nucleotides: TGTGCCGGACAGGGCCCTGGGGCCAACGTCCTGACTTTC. Translating it yields CAGQGPGANVLTF.

The chain employs TRBV5-1 and TRBJ1-5; D remains ambiguous. The CDR3 is made up of 16 amino acids. Germline assignment: CDR1 SGHRS and CDR2 YFSETQ. V was pared by 0 bases and J by 2 bases, with 12 bases between. Here the CDR3 reads CASSLVGRGGNQPQHF. The CDR3 coding sequence is TGCGCCAGCAGCTTGGTAGGCCGGGGTGGCAATCAGCCCCAGCATTTT.

The chain joins TRBV9 to TRBJ1-4; D unresolved. This CDR3 spans 14 amino acids. Germline values: CDR1 SGDLS, CDR2 YYNGEE. V shed 4 bases and J shed 7 bases, with 14 bases lying between them. The CDR3 sequence is CASSPRGLSEKLFF. Written as DNA, the CDR3 is TGTGCCAGCAGCCCGAGAGGGTTAAGTGAAAAACTGTTTTTT.

J is TRBJ1-2 and V is TRBV14; a weak D match, TRBD1 (6 bases). Per germline, CDR1 SGHDN and CDR2 FVKESK. The CDR3 is made up of 13 amino acids. V lost 5 bases to trimming and J lost 4 bases, with 11 bases between them. The chain's CDR3 is CASSDGQLYGYTF. The CDR3, as DNA: TGTGCCAGCAGCGATGGACAGCTCTATGGCTACACCTTC.

This clone is a singleton in its sample. The chain has TRBV2 and TRBJ1-1, with D possibly TRBD1 on 5 matching bases. V shed 10 bases and J shed 4 bases, with 22 bases lying between them. Germline CDR1 and CDR2: SNHLY and FYNNEI. CDR3 size: 15 residues. The CDR3 region has the DNA TGTGCCATCCCGTACCGGGCCCCCGGGGGCACTGAAGCTTTCTTT. The encoded protein is CAIPYRAPGGTEAFF. The variable domain in full, with the rest retrieved from reference TRBV2 and TRBJ1-1, is EPEVTQTPSHQVTQMGQEVILRCVPISNHLYFYWYRQILGQKVEFLVSFYNNEISEKSEIFDDQFSVERPDGSNFTLKIRSTKLEDSAMYFCAIPYRAPGGTEAFFGQGTRLTVV.

The CDR3 nucleotides are TGTGCCAGCAGTTTAGGCAGCGGGAGGATTCAGTACTTC. Amino acid sequence: CASSLGSGRIQYF. The chain links TRBV27 to TRBJ2-4; 9 positions match TRBD2. CDR1 and CDR2 (germline): MNHEY, SMNVEV (reference sequence). Trimming removed 2 bases from V and 10 bases from J; junction bases left unmatched: 3. The CDR3 is 13 residues long.

The chain employs TRBV6-1 and TRBJ2-1; 8 bases are shared with TRBD2. CDR1 and CDR2 from the germline V gene are MNHNS and SASEGT. This CDR3 contains 13 residues. V lost 6 bases and J lost 7; bases outside the gene matches: 5. This CDR3 is CASRLAVGNEQFF. In nucleotides, the CDR3 is TGTGCCAGCAGACTAGCGGTAGGAAATGAGCAGTTCTTC.

The chain links TRBV27 to TRBJ1-5; TRBD1 is a possible D gene (5 bases). The V gene's germline CDR1 is MNHEY and CDR2 SMNVEV (reference sequence). The V gene lost 5 bases and the J gene lost 6 bases, with 14 bases spanning the gap. This CDR3 is 14 amino acids long. CDR3 region: CASSRREQGQPQHF. The CDR3 bases are TGTGCCAGCAGTAGGAGGGAGCAGGGTCAGCCCCAGCATTTT.

The chain combines TRBV5-1 with TRBJ2-2; 7 bases map to TRBD2. V lost 7 bases to trimming and J lost 4 bases; unmatched junction nucleotides: 10. The CDR3 contains 15 residues. Germline V lookup: CDR1 SGHRS, CDR2 YFSETQ. CDR3 protein: CASGFLGGSTGELFF. The CDR3 DNA reads as TGCGCCAGCGGATTCCTCGGGGGGAGCACCGGGGAGCTGTTTTTT.

The V and J genes are TRBV19 and TRBJ1-1; D is unclear. The V and J ends lost 7 bases and 1 base respectively, with 13 bases between them. Germline CDR1 is LNHDA and CDR2 is SQIVND (reference sequence). The CDR3 spans 14 residues. The CDR3 spells CASKIRGQNTEAFF. CDR3 DNA sequence: TGTGCCAGTAAAATTCGTGGCCAGAACACTGAAGCTTTCTTT.

A few counts support this clone. This chain connects TRBV29-1 to TRBJ2-3; tentatively, D is TRBD1 (7 bases). V shed 3 bases and J shed 1 base, with 17 bases lying between them. CDR3 length: 16 residues. From germline, CDR1 is SQVTM and CDR2 ANQGSEA. The CDR3 spells CSVEGGQKIRTDTQYF. The CDR3 nucleotides are TGCAGCGTTGAGGGGGGACAGAAGATCCGCACAGATACGCAGTATTTT.

The chain combines TRBV4-2 with TRBJ2-1; 8 nucleotides line up with TRBD2. Germline V gives CDR1 LGHNA, CDR2 YNFKEQ. The CDR3 totals 14 residues. J gave up 10 bases and V 0 bases, and 5 bases lay outside the gene matches. The CDR3 sequence: CASSQETSEGEQFF. Here the CDR3 DNA reads TGTGCCAGCAGCCAAGAGACTAGCGAGGGGGAGCAGTTCTTC.

To note about this clone: Compared with germline, one end of the junction differs, possibly owing to a read error. The chain employs TRBV7-9 and TRBJ2-7; D may be TRBD2 (7 bases). CDR3 size: 14 residues. Germline V gene lookup returns CDR1 SEHNR and CDR2 FQNEAQ (reference sequence). Here the CDR3 DNA reads TGTTCCAGCAGTCCCGACCGGGGGGCTTACGAGCAGTACTTC. Translating it yields CSSSPDRGAYEQYF.

Concerning this clone: Relative to the germline gene, one junction end is altered; a read error may explain this. This rearrangement joins TRBV7-9 to TRBJ2-7; a possible D gene is TRBD2 (6 bases). Germline V gene sequence: CDR1 SEHNR, CDR2 FQNEAQ (reference sequence). The CDR3 covers 15 residues. The CDR3 is CSSVRGGNSPYEQYF. The CDR3 coding sequence is TGTTCCAGCGTCCGCGGCGGGAACTCACCGTACGAGCAGTACTTC.

The CDR3 spells CASSLDVPRGYTF. In nucleotides, the CDR3 is TGTGCCAGCAGCTTAGATGTTCCGAGAGGCTACACCTTC. This chain joins TRBV7-8 and TRBJ1-2, with D unclear. The V gene's germline CDR1 is SGHVS and CDR2 FQNEAQ. V was clipped by 1 base and J by 8 bases, with 11 bases between them. This CDR3 comprises 13 residues.

V usage is TRBV5-1 and J usage is TRBJ2-5, with TRBD2 matching over 11 bases. The CDR3 runs to 14 residues. Germline V CDR1 and CDR2: SGHRS, YFSETQ. V shed 7 bases and J 4 bases; nucleotides not matched to a gene: 6. CDR3 in DNA: TGCGCCAGCTCCCGGACTAGCGGGTCAGAGACCCAGTACTTC. Translated: CASSRTSGSETQYF.

The rearrangement links TRBV6-6 to TRBJ2-1, with TRBD1 identical over 9 bases. In germline, CDR1 is MNHNY, CDR2 SVGAGI (reference sequence). The CDR3 length is 15 residues. V shed 5 bases and J 0 bases; nucleotides not matched to a gene: 2. The DNA for the CDR3 is TGTGCCAGCAGTCAGACAGGGGGCTCCTACAATGAGCAGTTCTTC. Translation gives CASSQTGGSYNEQFF.

V usage is TRBV5-7 and J usage is TRBJ1-5, with TRBD1 matching over 11 bases. TRBV5-7 is an open reading frame, and its role is uncertain. Trimming cost V 0 bases and J 7 bases; bases outside gene matches: 3. CDR3 length: 15 residues. CDR3 in DNA: TGTGCCAGCAGCTTGGAGGGACAGGGGGTGCAGCCCCAGCATTTT. Its protein product is CASSLEGQGVQPQHF.

The chain links TRBV7-9 to TRBJ2-1, with a tentative D call TRBD2 (5 bases). V gave up 4 bases and J gave up 8 bases, with 21 bases separating them. This CDR3 has 16 residues. Germline lookup yields CDR1 SEHNR and CDR2 FQNEAQ (reference sequence). The CDR3: CASSSLLGYQPDEQFF. Written as DNA, the CDR3 is TGTGCCAGCAGCTCCCTACTAGGTTACCAACCCGATGAGCAGTTCTTC.